The next 22 T cell receptor beta chains were all read from a single sample in a study of blood T cell repertoires in COVID-19. Sequencing used immunoSEQ multiplex PCR; TCRdb keeps in-frame clones, though not all of them. Seen here are about 70,000 clones, roughly 85% observed once, and the top ten hold 1.8%. Sequencing was done on a sample of peripheral blood. The receptors originated from a woman aged 55-70 years with acute or convalescent COVID-19.

V and J are TRBV28 and TRBJ1-1; the match to TRBD1 covers 7 bases. Germline assignment: CDR1 MDHEN and CDR2 SYDVKM. V shed 6 bases and J 3 bases; nucleotides not matched to a gene: 7. This CDR3 is 14 amino acids long. CDR3 residues: CASRKLQGDTEAFF. The CDR3 region has the DNA TGTGCCAGCAGAAAACTTCAGGGGGACACTGAAGCTTTCTTT.

V usage is TRBV7-9 and J usage is TRBJ1-4; 8 bases are shared with TRBD1. This CDR3 comprises 17 residues. Germline CDR1 SEHNR, CDR2 FQNEAQ (reference sequence). Trimming removed 5 bases from V and 6 bases from J; junction bases left unmatched: 14. The CDR3 here is CASSRSGSAGGDEKLFF. CDR3 nucleotides: TGTGCCAGCAGCCGTTCCGGTTCGGCAGGGGGCGATGAAAAACTGTTTTTT. Filled out from reference TRBV7-9 and TRBJ1-4, the complete variable domain reads DTGVSQNPRHKITKRGQNVTFRCDPISEHNRLYWYRQTLGQGPEFLTYFQNEAQLEKSRLLSDRFSAERPKGSFSTLEIQRTEQGDSAMYLCASSRSGSAGGDEKLFFGSGTQLSVL.

This clone was counted between two and nine times. The J gene is TRBJ1-1, the V gene TRBV7-8; D might be TRBD1 (5 bases). Germline values: CDR1 SGHVS, CDR2 FQNEAQ. The CDR3 spans 16 residues. With 2 bases removed from V and 5 bases from J, the gap between germline ends came to 18 bases. The CDR3 loop is CASSLLPRDIRTEAFF. The CDR3 DNA follows: TGTGCCAGCAGCTTATTGCCCAGGGATATTAGGACTGAAGCTTTCTTT.

The V call is TRBV14, the J call TRBJ2-1; 9 nucleotides line up with TRBD2. The V and J ends lost 3 bases and 5 bases, in that order; junction bases with no gene match: 14. Germline values: CDR1 SGHDN, CDR2 FVKESK. The CDR3 length is 18 residues. This chain's CDR3 is CASSHPGGSGSVNNEQFF. The CDR3 DNA sequence: TGTGCCAGCAGCCACCCCGGGGGTAGCGGGAGCGTCAACAATGAGCAGTTCTTC.

The V gene is TRBV2, the J gene TRBJ1-5; TRBD1 might be the D (5 bases). The CDR3 runs 15 residues. Germline-derived CDR1 and CDR2 are SNHLY and FYNNEI. Trimming pared 4 bases from V and 3 bases from J, leaving 13 bases between. The CDR3 DNA follows: TGTGCCAGCAGTGTTTCAGGGCCAGCCAATCAGCCCCAGCATTTT. This codes for CASSVSGPANQPQHF.

The V and J genes are TRBV5-1 and TRBJ2-7; 8 bases map to TRBD2. The CDR3 totals 15 residues. The J segment lost 5 bases and the V segment lost 2 bases, leaving 9 bases of the junction unmatched. The germline gives CDR1 SGHRS, CDR2 YFSETQ. The CDR3 sequence: CASSLPSGSGDEQYF. The CDR3 bases are TGCGCCAGCAGCTTACCCAGCGGGAGCGGTGACGAGCAGTACTTC. Full variable domain (remainder filled in from reference TRBV5-1 and TRBJ2-7): KAGVTQTPRYLIKTRGQQVTLSCSPISGHRSVSWYQQTPGQGLQFLFEYFSETQRNKGNFPGRFSGRQFSNSRSEMNVSTLELGDSALYLCASSLPSGSGDEQYFGPGTRLTVT.

This chain uses TRBV27 with TRBJ1-2; maybe TRBD1 (5 bases). Trimming took off 3 bases at V and 4 bases at J, with 9 bases between the two ends. The germline V gene encodes CDR1 MNHEY and CDR2 SMNVEV (reference sequence). This CDR3 has 13 amino acids. The chain's CDR3 is CASSFREGYGYTF. CDR3 coding DNA: TGTGCCAGCAGTTTCAGGGAGGGCTATGGCTACACCTTC.

This clone was seen a single time. The V call is TRBV29-1, the J call TRBJ1-1, with D possibly being TRBD1 (6 bases). Germline V gene lookup returns CDR1 SQVTM and CDR2 ANQGSEA. The CDR3 consists of 13 residues. Between the trimmed V and J ends, which lost 3 bases and 4 bases, there was a span of 12 bases. The CDR3 DNA follows: TGCAGCGTTGAGCAGGGGATGGGCACTGAAGCTTTCTTT. Amino acid sequence: CSVEQGMGTEAFF.

This clone was counted a single time. The V gene is TRBV5-1, the J gene TRBJ2-2; 8 nucleotides agree with TRBD1. Germline V CDR1 and CDR2: SGHRS, YFSETQ. The junction had 7 bases not matched to a gene; V was cut back by 7 bases and J by 2 bases. CDR3 size: 15 residues. The CDR3 DNA follows: TGCGCCAGCGGGACAGGACCAGTTAACACCGGGGAGCTGTTTTTT. Protein product: CASGTGPVNTGELFF.

The chain joins TRBV27 to TRBJ2-7; TRBD1 is a possible D gene (6 bases). This CDR3 is built from 15 residues. V was cut by 6 bases and J by 6 bases, with 21 bases left in between. CDR1 is MNHEY and CDR2 is SMNVEV in the germline V gene (reference sequence). CDR3 sequence reads: CASSSVDRSNTEQYF. For the CDR3, the DNA is TGTGCCAGCAGCTCCGTAGACAGGAGTAACACCGAGCAGTACTTC.

The rearrangement links TRBV27 to TRBJ2-3, with D tentatively TRBD1 (6 bases). The CDR3 runs 14 residues. Germline loops: CDR1 MNHEY, CDR2 SMNVEV (reference sequence). V dropped 2 bases and J dropped 3 bases, with 9 bases sitting between them. CDR3 in amino acids: CASSLKGGTDTQYF. The CDR3, as DNA: TGTGCCAGCAGTTTAAAAGGGGGAACAGATACGCAGTATTTT.

J is TRBJ1-2 and V is TRBV11-2; 8 nucleotides match TRBD1. The length of the CDR3 is 13 residues. V lost 6 bases, J lost 4 bases, and 4 bases stayed unmatched. Germline V gene sequence: CDR1 SGHAT, CDR2 FQNNGV. The CDR3 DNA reads TGTGCCAGCAGATTCACAGGGGGCTATGGCTACACCTTC. Translated: CASRFTGGYGYTF.

In its sample, this clone was seen once. The rearrangement links TRBV6-5 to TRBJ2-7, with 7 bases identical to TRBD1. The CDR3 runs 13 residues. Germline-derived CDR1 and CDR2 are MNHEY and SVGAGI. Trimming cost V 7 bases and J 3 bases; bases outside gene matches: 6. CDR3 bases: TGTGCCAGCACGACAGGGAAGTTCTACGAGCAGTACTTC. This sequence encodes CASTTGKFYEQYF.

The chain combines TRBV5-1 with TRBJ1-1; the D is unclear. Germline-derived CDR1 and CDR2 are SGHRS and YFSETQ. Trimming pared 0 bases from V and 7 bases from J, leaving 16 bases between. The CDR3 has 15 amino acids. The CDR3, as DNA: TGCGCCAGCAGCTTGGACATAGGCCCGACTGGTGAAGCTTTCTTT. It codes for CASSLDIGPTGEAFF.

The genes are TRBV12-3 or TRBV12-4 and TRBJ1-6; 7 bases are shared with TRBD1. The CDR3 extends over 13 amino acids. Germline trimming cut 6 bases from V and 8 bases from J; bases unmatched to any gene: 4. As DNA, the CDR3 is TGTGCCAGCAGAAACACAGGGGATTCACCCCTCCACTTT. Amino acid sequence: CASRNTGDSPLHF.

The chain links TRBV5-6 to TRBJ2-7, with TRBD1 matching 9 bases. From germline, CDR1 is SGHDT and CDR2 YYEEEE. The V segment lost 4 bases and the J segment 2 bases; nucleotides outside the gene matches: 7. This CDR3 has 15 amino acids. CDR3 amino acids: CASSIPDRGAYEQYF. For the CDR3, the DNA is TGTGCCAGCAGCATACCCGACAGGGGGGCCTACGAGCAGTACTTC.

The chain has TRBV29-1 and TRBJ1-2, with D maybe TRBD1 (5 bases). V was shortened by 3 bases and J by 1 base, with 18 bases between the two germline ends. Germline V gives CDR1 SQVTM, CDR2 ANQGSEA. The CDR3 totals 16 residues. In nucleotides, the CDR3 is TGCAGCGTTGAGGCCCCGGGACGGGAGGATAACTATGGCTACACCTTC. Translating gives CSVEAPGREDNYGYTF. The variable domain in full, with the rest retrieved from reference TRBV29-1 and TRBJ1-2, is SAVISQKPSRDICQRGTSLTIQCQVDSQVTMMFWYRQQPGQSLTLIATANQGSEATYESGFVIDKFPISRPNLTFSTLTVSNMSPEDSSIYLCSVEAPGREDNYGYTFGSGTRLTVV.

This clone was observed a handful of times. The chain employs TRBV12-5 and TRBJ1-1; 7 positions match TRBD1. The CDR3 has 14 amino acids. The V segment lost 5 bases and the J segment 8 bases; nucleotides outside the gene matches: 11. Germline CDR1 is LGHNT and CDR2 is FRNRAP. The CDR3 DNA is TGTGCTAGTGGTCCGACGGGACAGCTTCCGGAAGCTTTCTTT. Translating it yields CASGPTGQLPEAFF.

The CDR3 nucleotides read TGTGCCAGCAGCTCCACAGGGTCTAGCTATGGCTACACCTTC. This gives the protein CASSSTGSSYGYTF. The V and J genes are TRBV13 and TRBJ1-2; D perhaps matches TRBD1 (6 bases). The V gene's germline CDR1 is PRHDT and CDR2 FYEKMQ (reference sequence). This CDR3 has 14 amino acids. Trimming removed 4 bases from V and 4 bases from J, with 13 bases in between. The full variable domain, with the rest looked up from reference TRBV13 and TRBJ1-2, is AAGVIQSPRHLIKEKRETATLKCYPIPRHDTVYWYQQGPGQDPQFLISFYEKMQSDKGSIPDRFSAQQFSDYHSELNMSSLELGDSALYFCASSSTGSSYGYTFGSGTRLTVV.

This clone was seen just once. The chain has TRBV28 and TRBJ1-1; D ambiguous. V was shortened by 2 bases and J by 1 base, with 8 bases between the two germline ends. Germline CDR1 reads MDHEN; CDR2 reads SYDVKM. The CDR3 sequence is 14 residues long. The CDR3 loop is CASSLSTGNTEAFF. CDR3 coding DNA: TGTGCCAGCAGTTTAAGTACTGGGAACACTGAAGCTTTCTTT.

The chain has TRBV2 and TRBJ1-2, with 7 bases fitting TRBD1. Germline-derived CDR1 and CDR2 are SNHLY and FYNNEI. The CDR3 runs to 15 residues. V lost 1 base, J lost 2 bases, and 4 bases stayed unmatched. The chain's CDR3 is CASSEGSGGNYGYTF. For the CDR3, the DNA is TGTGCCAGCAGTGAAGGGTCAGGGGGAAACTATGGCTACACCTTC.

The chain joins TRBV28 to TRBJ2-7; TRBD2 matches at 8 bases. The CDR3 sequence is 16 residues long. The V and J ends lost 5 bases and 2 bases, in that order; junction bases with no gene match: 11. Germline values: CDR1 MDHEN, CDR2 SYDVKM. The CDR3 region is CASSAPTLAGTYEQYF. The CDR3 DNA reads as TGTGCCAGCAGTGCCCCGACCTTAGCGGGGACCTACGAGCAGTACTTC.